This T cell receptor beta chain was sequenced during a study of blood T cell repertoires in COVID-19. Study background: Sources were T cells, B-cell-depleted T cells, or PBMCs; the material itself was cDNA or gDNA.

A single count supports this clone. In the authors' workflow: Counts of nucleated cells, estimated from reference gene primer amplification, were obtained. Sequencing was performed with immunoSEQ multiplex PCR; in TCRdb, only in-frame clones are kept and a portion is missing. V, J and clone size are taken as reported in that table, and D and trimming were inferred from the DNA itself. The table lists 250,000 to 300,000 clones, over 70% of them singletons. Seattle patient enrollment occurred during active infection, with longitudinal follow-up thereafter. The V end lost 3 bases, the J end lost 5 bases, and 10 bases lay between the germline ends. Germline lookup yields CDR1 MNHNS and CDR2 SASEGT. The CDR3 runs 13 residues.

What was sequenced was peripheral blood. The TCR sequence derives from a woman in her seventies with COVID-19, enrolled during active disease. This chain uses TRBV6-1 with TRBJ1-2, with a weak D call TRBD1 (5 bases). The CDR3 is CASSETDNYGYTF. CDR3 DNA sequence: TGTGCCAGCAGTGAGACAGATAATTATGGCTACACCTTC.